These 11 T cell receptor beta chains share one sample of origin, sequenced in a study of OX40 agonist ivuxolimab in advanced cancers. Some clones are missing from TCRdb's copy, which holds only in-frame ones; the method was immunoSEQ multiplex PCR. The table lists under 95,000 clones, roughly 89% of them singletons, with roughly 9.3% in the top ten. The sequencing used CD4+ or CD8+ T cells sorted from blood, collected in a trial of the OX40 agonist ivuxolimab. The receptors come from an adult with an advanced solid tumor such as melanoma, head and neck, liver or kidney cancer.

The chain joins TRBV18 to TRBJ1-2; TRBD1 matches at 10 bases. There are 14 residues in the CDR3. Per germline, CDR1 KGHSH and CDR2 LQKENI. Trimming at V came to 3 bases and at J to 4 bases, leaving 2 bases not matched to a gene. The CDR3 DNA follows: TGTGCCAGCTCACCCCGGGACAGGGGCTATGGCTACACCTTC. It specifies CASSPRDRGYGYTF.

The chain links TRBV25-1 to TRBJ2-2, with 10 bases aligning to TRBD2. CDR1 is MGHDK, CDR2 SYGVNS, per germline. The junction had 0 bases not matched to a gene; V was cut back by 2 bases and J by 3 bases. The CDR3 has 15 amino acids. The CDR3 reads CASSELAGDTGELFF. For the CDR3, the DNA is TGTGCCAGCAGTGAACTAGCGGGAGACACCGGGGAGCTGTTTTTT. The full variable domain, rest sourced from reference TRBV25-1 and TRBJ2-2, is EADIYQTPRYLVIGTGKKITLECSQTMGHDKMYWYQQDPGMELHLIHYSYGVNSTEKGDLSSESTVSRIRTEHFPLTLESARPSHTSQYLCASSELAGDTGELFFGEGSRLTVL.

V gene TRBV13 combines with J gene TRBJ2-7; the match to TRBD2 covers 8 bases. Unmatched junction bases numbered 7, after V lost 1 base and J lost 5 bases. The CDR3 contains 15 residues. The germline CDR1 and CDR2 sequences are PRHDT and FYEKMQ (reference sequence). For the CDR3, the DNA is TGTGCCAGCAGCTTAGCGAGCGGGAGCACCCACGAGCAGTACTTC. The encoded protein is CASSLASGSTHEQYF.

V gene TRBV11-1 combines with J gene TRBJ2-1, with D perhaps TRBD2 (6 bases). This CDR3 has 15 amino acids. V was cut by 0 bases and J by 3 bases, with 9 bases left in between. Germline CDR1 SGHAT, CDR2 FQDESV (reference sequence). The CDR3 loop is CASSLAGRFYNEQFF. The CDR3 bases are TGTGCCAGCAGCTTAGCCGGGAGATTCTACAATGAGCAGTTCTTC.

This clone was observed at least ten times. The chain couples TRBV5-6 to TRBJ1-5; TRBD1 matches at 10 bases. CDR1 is SGHDT, CDR2 YYEEEE, per germline. CDR3 length: 15 amino acids. V lost 3 bases to trimming and J lost 7 bases; unmatched junction nucleotides: 7. The CDR3 DNA reads as TGTGCCAGCAGCTGGTACGGACAGGGGGGACAGCCCCAGCATTTT. This translates into CASSWYGQGGQPQHF.

This sequence joins TRBV5-4 and TRBJ2-2; the match to TRBD1 covers 7 bases. The CDR3 covers 15 residues. The V and J ends lost 3 bases and 0 bases, in that order; junction bases with no gene match: 2. Germline V lookup: CDR1 SGHNT, CDR2 YYREEE (reference sequence). CDR3 bases: TGTGCCAGCAGCTCAGGGGGACCGAACACCGGGGAGCTGTTTTTT. Amino acids: CASSSGGPNTGELFF.

The chain is built from TRBV19 and TRBJ2-1, with TRBD2 matching 9 bases. The junction had 7 bases not matched to a gene; V was cut back by 3 bases and J by 7 bases. Germline CDR1 and CDR2: LNHDA and SQIVND (reference sequence). CDR3 length: 15 residues. The CDR3 DNA is TGTGCCAGTAGTATGATAGCGGGAGCAGGGAATGAGCAGTTCTTC. Translated: CASSMIAGAGNEQFF.

V gene TRBV2 combines with J gene TRBJ2-5; TRBD2 aligns across 8 bases. CDR1 SNHLY and CDR2 FYNNEI come from the germline V gene. This CDR3 comprises 13 residues. J lost 5 bases, V lost 6 bases, and 5 bases had no gene match. CDR3 protein: CASRKRESETQYF. For the CDR3, the DNA is TGTGCCAGCAGGAAGCGGGAGTCGGAGACCCAGTACTTC.

This clone was seen once. This chain joins TRBV12-5 and TRBJ2-5; D gene uncertain. TRBJ2-7 matches the DNA end more closely, so the J call is doubtful. CDR3 length: 12 amino acids. Looked up from germline, CDR1 is LGHNT and CDR2 is FRNRAP. The chain's CDR3 is CASGLPKNEQYF. As DNA, the CDR3 is TGTGCTAGTGGTTTGCCCAAAAACGAGCAGTACTTC.

The rearrangement joins TRBV5-4 to TRBJ2-3, with 7 nucleotides matching TRBD2. The CDR3 extends over 15 amino acids. Germline V gene data show CDR1 as SGHNT and CDR2 as YYREEE (reference sequence). The trim removed 0 bases at V and 2 bases at J, leaving 3 bases unmatched. CDR3 region: CASSLERDFTDTQYF. The CDR3 DNA is TGTGCCAGCAGCTTGGAGCGGGACTTCACAGATACGCAGTATTTT. Full variable domain (remainder filled in from reference TRBV5-4 and TRBJ2-3): ETGVTQSPTHLIKTRGQQVTLRCSSQSGHNTVSWYQQALGQGPQFIFQYYREEENGRGNFPPRFSGLQFPNYSSELNVNALELDDSALYLCASSLERDFTDTQYFGPGTRLTVL.

The genes are TRBV6-4 and TRBJ2-4; either TRBD1 or TRBD2 may supply D (6 bases each). V lost 0 bases to trimming and J lost 0 bases, with 12 bases between them. This CDR3 contains 17 residues. Germline values: CDR1 MRHNA, CDR2 SNTAGT. CDR3 loop: CASSDSRGEIAKNIQYF. As DNA, the CDR3 is TGTGCCAGCAGTGACTCTAGGGGGGAAATAGCCAAAAACATTCAGTACTTC.